This T cell receptor beta chain was identified during a study of PD-L1 blockade in urothelial cancer. This clone was found once. Profiling relied on immunoSEQ multiplex PCR, and the TCRdb table lists in-frame clones only, not all of them. This sample has approximately 15,000 clones, with approximately 86% found just once. Patients' cancers were locally advanced or metastatic urothelial carcinomas. The CDR3 has 15 residues. Germline V gives CDR1 SGHVS, CDR2 FNYEAQ. V lost 0 bases to trimming and J lost 0 bases, with 9 bases between them. This sample comprised PBMCs, obtained around atezolizumab (anti-PD-L1) treatment. The sequence was collected from a man between 45 and 60 years old with urothelial cancer. V is TRBV7-6 and J is TRBJ2-7; D not certain. CDR3 nucleotides: TGTGCCAGCAGCTTAGCGCTCGGCGGCTCCTACGAGCAGTACTTC. Translated: CASSLALGGSYEQYF.